Listed below are T cell receptor beta chains from one sample, sequenced in a study of graft-versus-host responses after intestinal transplantation. Which antigens these TCRs recognize remains unknown. Repertoires were generated with immunoSEQ multiplex PCR, while TCRdb's copy carries only in-frame clones and drops some. The data show some 120,000 clones, approximately 90% seen once. Sequences were derived from unstimulated CD4+ T cells sorted from spleen or lymph node cells, sampled before intestinal transplant. The receptor source for this set is a human donor who received an intestinal transplant. The CDR3 runs from the conserved cysteine through the conserved F or W. The D gene is left open where the match is weak. Clone sizes are given selectively: once, few, many, or a class where the clone is expanded.

v_call	clone_size	d_call	j_call	cdr3_aa	cdr3_nt
TRBV7-3	NA	TRBD2	TRBJ2-3	CASSRLAGPDTQYF	TGTGCCAGCAGCCGCCTAGCGGGCCCAGATACGCAGTATTTT
TRBV5-1	NA	TRBD1	TRBJ2-7	CASSLYTGGSYEQYF	TGCGCCAGCAGCTTGTATACAGGGGGCTCCTACGAGCAGTACTTC
TRBV5-1	NA	NA	TRBJ2-7	CASSPQGSYEQYF	TGCGCCAGCAGCCCCCAGGGTAGTTACGAGCAGTACTTC
TRBV6-6	NA	TRBD2	TRBJ2-1	CASSNGRSDEQFF	TGTGCCAGTTCTAACGGGAGGTCGGATGAGCAGTTCTTC
TRBV28	once	NA	TRBJ2-7	CASRTLGVGQYF	TGTGCCAGCAGAACATTGGGAGTCGGGCAGTACTTC
TRBV5-4	NA	TRBD2	TRBJ2-3	CASSRSSGKADTQYF	TGTGCCAGCAGCAGATCTAGCGGGAAGGCAGATACGCAGTATTTT
TRBV2	few	TRBD1	TRBJ2-7	CASRQDRSGYEQYF	TGTGCCAGCAGGCAGGACAGGTCGGGCTACGAGCAGTACTTC
TRBV2	NA	NA	TRBJ1-5	CASSRRTGRNSNQPQHF	TGTGCCAGCAGTAGAAGGACTGGGAGAAATAGCAATCAGCCCCAGCATTTT
TRBV1	NA	NA	TRBJ2-2	CTSSHHTGGTGELFF	TGCACCAGCAGCCACCACACAGGGGGCACCGGGGAGCTGTTTTTT
TRBV29-1	NA	NA	TRBJ2-5	CSARRDNQETQYF	TGCAGCGCCCGCCGAGACAACCAAGAGACCCAGTACTTC
TRBV2	NA	TRBD1	TRBJ1-5	CASGDRGPNQPQHF	TGTGCCAGCGGGGACAGGGGCCCCAATCAGCCCCAGCATTTT
TRBV4-1	NA	NA	TRBJ1-5	CASSHPRGRSNQPQHF	TGCGCCAGCAGCCACCCCAGGGGTAGGAGCAATCAGCCCCAGCATTTT
TRBV18	NA	NA	TRBJ1-5	CASSPFGSNQPQHF	TGTGCCAGCTCACCATTCGGTAGCAATCAGCCCCAGCATTTT
TRBV7-9	NA	TRBD1	TRBJ2-5	CASSPGDREYQETQHF	TGTGCCAGCAGCCCCGGGGACAGGGAGTACCAAGAGACCCAGCACTTC
TRBV19	NA	TRBD1	TRBJ1-3	CASSMGQSSGNTIYF	TGTGCCAGTAGCATGGGACAGAGCTCTGGAAACACCATATATTTT
TRBV5-4	NA	TRBD2	TRBJ2-5	CASSSASGIGGTQYF	TGTGCCAGCAGCTCGGCTAGCGGGATAGGCGGGACCCAGTACTTC
TRBV6-1	NA	NA	TRBJ2-2	CASSEGTGFGELFF	TGTGCCAGCAGTGAAGGGACTGGATTCGGGGAGCTGTTTTTT
TRBV4-1	NA	TRBD1	TRBJ1-1	CASSQENYPGQGRGAFF	TGCGCCAGCAGCCAAGAGAATTATCCAGGACAGGGTAGGGGAGCTTTCTTT
TRBV7-2	NA	NA	TRBJ2-7	CASSSHAGQTYEQYF	TGTGCCAGCAGCTCCCACGCGGGTCAAACCTACGAGCAGTACTTC
TRBV11-3	NA	TRBD2	TRBJ2-3	CASSPNGGTDTDTQYF	TGTGCCAGCAGCCCGAACGGGGGGACTGACACAGATACGCAGTATTTT
TRBV6-5	NA	NA	TRBJ2-7	CASSYRGAARYEQYF	TGTGCCAGCAGTTACCGCGGGGCAGCCCGCTACGAGCAGTACTTC
TRBV5-4	NA	NA	TRBJ2-2	CASSHPSTGELFF	TGTGCCAGCAGTCACCCTAGCACCGGGGAGCTGTTTTTT
TRBV2	once	NA	TRBJ2-2	CASSGWRGGNAGELFF	TGTGCCAGCAGTGGGTGGAGGGGCGGCAACGCCGGGGAGCTGTTTTTT
TRBV7-2	NA	NA	TRBJ1-1	CASSSGGRGKAFF	TGTGCCAGCAGCTCTGGAGGCAGGGGCAAAGCTTTCTTT
TRBV9	NA	TRBD1	TRBJ1-6	CASSLGQGNSPLHF	TGTGCCAGCAGCCTAGGACAGGGTAATTCACCCCTCCACTTT
TRBV6-1	NA	NA	TRBJ1-2	CASSESVGGGLYGYTF	TGTGCCAGCAGTGAATCCGTAGGGGGGGGCCTCTATGGCTACACCTTC
TRBV1	NA	NA	TRBJ2-7	CTSSPKRGGRSTPYEQYF	TGCACCAGCAGCCCCAAGAGAGGCGGGAGGTCAACCCCCTACGAGCAGTACTTC
TRBV7-9	NA	NA	TRBJ2-3	CASKTLAGPVDTQYF	TGTGCCAGCAAAACCCTGGCAGGTCCGGTTGATACGCAGTATTTT
TRBV11-2	NA	TRBD2	TRBJ2-7	CASSSGTSGISYEQYF	TGTGCCAGCAGCTCCGGGACTAGCGGAATCTCCTACGAGCAGTACTTC
TRBV6-5	once	NA	TRBJ1-5	CASSWTADQPQHF	TGTGCCAGCAGTTGGACAGCCGATCAGCCCCAGCATTTT
TRBV28	NA	NA	TRBJ1-5	CASRQTDIYYSNQPQHF	TGTGCCAGCCGTCAGACAGATATCTATTATAGCAATCAGCCCCAGCATTTT
TRBV18	NA	TRBD2	TRBJ2-3	CASSGEASGSDTQYF	TGTGCCAGCTCAGGCGAGGCTAGCGGGAGTGATACGCAGTATTTT
TRBV18	NA	NA	TRBJ1-1	CASSPGKRSTEAFF	TGTGCCAGCTCCCCCGGGAAACGGTCAACTGAAGCTTTCTTT
TRBV7-9	NA	NA	TRBJ1-4	CASSGDLVYEKLFF	TGTGCCAGCAGCGGCGACTTGGTTTATGAAAAACTGTTTTTT
TRBV30	NA	TRBD2	TRBJ2-5	CAWSVLAGGQETQYF	TGTGCCTGGAGTGTACTAGCGGGAGGCCAAGAGACCCAGTACTTC
TRBV27	NA	NA	TRBJ2-7	CASSLSRAHYEQYF	TGTGCCAGCAGTTTAAGCAGGGCCCACTACGAGCAGTACTTC
TRBV14	NA	NA	TRBJ1-3	CASSQITGNTIYF	TGTGCCAGCAGCCAGATAACAGGGAACACCATATATTTT
TRBV19	NA	TRBD1	TRBJ1-5	CASSLDRVKLPQHF	TGTGCCAGTAGCCTCGACAGGGTTAAGCTGCCCCAGCATTTT
TRBV28	NA	NA	TRBJ2-2	CASSLTGRTSNTGELFF	TGTGCCAGCAGTTTAACAGGGAGAACCTCGAACACCGGGGAGCTGTTTTTT
TRBV6-6	NA	TRBD1	TRBJ2-7	CASRPPGQGLREQYF	TGTGCCAGCAGACCTCCGGGACAGGGACTACGAGAGCAGTACTTC
TRBV18	NA	TRBD1	TRBJ1-5	CASSPQGASNQPQHF	TGTGCCAGCTCACCACAGGGGGCCAGCAATCAGCCCCAGCATTTT
TRBV5-6	NA	NA	TRBJ2-7	CASSLSRRDEQYF	TGTGCCAGCAGCTTGTCAAGAAGAGACGAGCAGTACTTC
TRBV4-3	NA	TRBD2	TRBJ2-1	CASSSPTSGGINNEQFF	TGCGCCAGCAGCTCCCCTACTAGCGGGGGGATAAACAATGAGCAGTTCTTC
TRBV7-9	once	NA	TRBJ1-1	CASSLINTEAFF	TGTGCCAGCAGCCTAATTAACACTGAAGCTTTCTTT
TRBV6-5	NA	NA	TRBJ1-1	CASSPFRRANTEAFF	TGTGCCAGCAGTCCCTTCCGCAGGGCCAACACTGAAGCTTTCTTT
TRBV6-5	NA	NA	TRBJ1-1	CASSPYRTMNTEAFF	TGTGCCAGCAGTCCATACAGGACCATGAACACTGAAGCTTTCTTT
TRBV11-1	NA	NA	TRBJ2-7	CASSPAPGTTYEQYF	TGTGCCAGCAGCCCCGCCCCGGGTACTACATACGAGCAGTACTTC
TRBV5-6	NA	NA	TRBJ1-1	CASSLATVNTEAFF	TGTGCCAGCAGCTTGGCGACAGTGAACACTGAAGCTTTCTTT
TRBV18	NA	TRBD1	TRBJ1-1	CASSPAGQMNTEAFF	TGTGCCAGCTCACCAGCGGGACAGATGAACACTGAAGCTTTCTTT
TRBV30	NA	TRBD1	TRBJ1-2	CAWSVSYRGLHGYTF	TGTGCCTGGAGTGTAAGCTACAGGGGGCTTCATGGCTACACCTTC
TRBV21-1	NA	NA	TRBJ2-3	CASSKTPLCGGRTDTQYF	TGTGCCAGCAGCAAAACCCCATTATGCGGGGGTAGAACAGATACGCAGTATTTT